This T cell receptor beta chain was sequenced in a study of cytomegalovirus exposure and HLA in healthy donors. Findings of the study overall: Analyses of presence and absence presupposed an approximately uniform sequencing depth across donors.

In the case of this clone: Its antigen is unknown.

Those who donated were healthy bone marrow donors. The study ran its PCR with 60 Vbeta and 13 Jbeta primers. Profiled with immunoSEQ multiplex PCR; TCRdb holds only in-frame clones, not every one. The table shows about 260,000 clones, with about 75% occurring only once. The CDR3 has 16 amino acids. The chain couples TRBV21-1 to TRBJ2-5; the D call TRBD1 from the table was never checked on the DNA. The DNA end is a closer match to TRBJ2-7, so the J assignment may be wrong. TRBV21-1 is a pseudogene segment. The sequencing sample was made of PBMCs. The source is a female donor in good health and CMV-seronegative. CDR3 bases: TGTGCCAGCAGCACATGGCCGGGACAGGGCCCCTACGAGCAGTACTTC. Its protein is CASSTWPGQGPYEQYF.